This T cell receptor beta chain emerged from a study of OX40 agonist ivuxolimab in advanced cancers. For the wider study: Ivuxolimab was a fully human IgG2 agonistic monoclonal antibody targeting the costimulatory receptor OX40 (CD134). Intravenous ivuxolimab was administered to patients every 2 weeks at six dose levels: 0.01, 0.1, 0.3, 1.5, 3 and 10 mg/kg. Of the 52 patients in dose escalation, about 20 had hepatocellular carcinoma, about 15 had melanoma, 9 had renal cell carcinoma and 9 had head and neck cancer. A male proportion of roughly 80% and a mean age of approximately 60 years, ranging from 23 to 79, were recorded for the dose-escalation cohort. Prior anti-PD-1, anti-PD-L1 or anti-CTLA-4 therapy was permitted, and 30% to 45% of dose-escalation patients had received checkpoint inhibitors. Partial responses occurred in three dose-escalation patients: two with cutaneous melanoma and one with hepatocellular carcinoma. The purpose of peripheral TCRbeta sequencing was to test whether ivuxolimab changed TCR sequence diversity and led to clonal T-cell expansion. The paper covers the monotherapy dose-escalation part of the phase I ivuxolimab trial, which included N ≈ 50 patients.

Concerning this clone itself: Its antigen remains undetermined. No clone much larger than this one lies a single base away; base qualities are absent.

For sequencing of the TCRbeta CDR3 region, genomic DNA was extracted from the sorted cells. The immunoSEQ Assay was used to sequence the TCRbeta CDR3 regions. Here the immuneACCESS table is served through TCRdb, limited to in-frame sequences with V and J called. Missing clones are a known gap in these copies; in checked studies unresolved V genes cover under half, and the rest lacks a known reason. This sample comprises fewer than 60,000 clones, more than 85% of them detected only once. The ten largest clonotypes hold 14% of the sample. Patients with a history of autoimmune disease or receiving systemic immunosuppression were excluded from the trial. In every dose cohort, peripheral blood was drawn for TCR sequencing at baseline, cycle 4 day 1, and cycle 7 day 1. Samples came from an open-label, multicenter, first-in-human phase I dose-escalation trial of ivuxolimab. Adults with locally advanced or metastatic melanoma, renal cell carcinoma, hepatocellular carcinoma or head and neck squamous cell carcinoma were enrolled in the trial. CD4+ and CD8+ T cells were sorted separately from peripheral blood before TCR sequencing.

Inclusive of the bounding cysteine and phenylalanine, the CDR3 is 13 residues long. The kept DNA is CDR3 alone, 39 bases in frame from the first base. V lost 2 bases and J lost 0 bases; the stretch between them is 5 bases long. For CDR1 and CDR2, the germline V gene (reference sequence) lists SEHNR and FQNEAQ. Here is what the overall study found, with its caveats: At doses of 0.1 to 3.0 mg/kg, clonal expansion of both CD4+ and CD8+ T cells in blood was seen between baseline and week 6. In the 0.1-3.0 mg/kg groups, partial responders had among the lowest normalized peripheral clonal expansion, particularly in CD8+ T cells. Low levels of normalized T-cell clonal expansion were also seen in some patients who did not respond. The antigen specificity of the clonally expanded peripheral T cells was not determined. After ivuxolimab, expanded clones were on average more numerous among CD8+ T cells than among CD4+ T cells.

The input for sequencing was CD4+ or CD8+ T cells sorted from blood, taken in a trial of the OX40 agonist ivuxolimab. The chain couples TRBV7-9 to TRBJ2-7, with the D gene not confidently named. The sequence came from an adult with an advanced solid tumor such as melanoma, head and neck, liver or kidney cancer. The DNA sequence is TGTGCCAGCAGCTTAAGTAGCTCCTACGAGCAGTACTTC. This is translated as CASSLSSSYEQYF.